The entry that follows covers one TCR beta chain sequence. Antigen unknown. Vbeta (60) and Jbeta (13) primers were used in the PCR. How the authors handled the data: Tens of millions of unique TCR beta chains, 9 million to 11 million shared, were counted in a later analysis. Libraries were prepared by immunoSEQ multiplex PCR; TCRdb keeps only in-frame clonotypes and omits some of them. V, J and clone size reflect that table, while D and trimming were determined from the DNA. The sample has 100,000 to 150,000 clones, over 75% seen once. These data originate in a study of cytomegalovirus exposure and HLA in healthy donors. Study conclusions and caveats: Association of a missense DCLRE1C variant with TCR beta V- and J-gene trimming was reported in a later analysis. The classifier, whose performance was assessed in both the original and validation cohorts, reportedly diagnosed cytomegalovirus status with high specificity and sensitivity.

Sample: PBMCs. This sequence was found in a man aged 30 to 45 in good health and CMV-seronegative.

This CDR3 reads CATQRGIGTEAFF. The CDR3 DNA reads TGTGCCACTCAGCGGGGGATTGGCACTGAAGCTTTCTTT. The chain carries TRBV6-5 and TRBJ1-1; perhaps TRBD1 as D (5 bases). Trimming cost V 10 bases and J 4 bases, with 16 bases left between them. Germline CDR1 reads MNHEY; CDR2 reads SVGAGI. CDR3 size: 13 residues.